This TCR beta chain was recorded in a study of CD8 T cells in Susac syndrome. Trimming took 3 bases from V and 7 from J; bases not matched to a gene: 10. Germline CDR1 DFQATT, CDR2 SNEGSKA (reference sequence). CDR3 size: 14 residues. An amount of RNA that ranged from about 0.45 to 1 ug was reverse transcribed with random hexamers. TCRdb analysed the immunoSEQ multiplex PCR reads with MiXCR anew, one entry per CDR3 protein. The sample consists of about 200,000 distinct CDR3 sequences, approximately 95% of them appearing once. This clonotype was sampled from a human donor in good health. This chain joins TRBV20-1 and TRBJ2-3; 7 nucleotides line up with TRBD2. Sequenced sample: CD4+ T cells from PBMCs. This CDR3 is CSASASGGTNTQYF. The CDR3, as DNA: TGCAGTGCTAGCGCTAGCGGCGGTACGAATACGCAGTATTTT.